These T cell receptor beta chains were read from a single sample in a study of response to subunit inactivated influenza vaccine. Via MiXCR, TCRdb re-called the RT-PCR reads, giving one row per CDR3 protein. The profile covers hundreds of thousands of distinct CDR3 sequences, with around 11% appearing a single time and roughly a tenth taken by the ten largest. The sequenced sample was PBMCs from blood, obtained on the day of vaccination. The receptors shown here come from a man aged 45-65 years who received an inactivated influenza vaccine. Each CDR3 is given with its conserved first and last residue. The D gene is left open where the match is weak. Clone sizes are given selectively: once, few, many, or a class where the clone is expanded.

NA	once	TRBJ2-1	TRBV11-2	CASSRSAGMGLNSNEQFF	TGTGCCAGCAGCCGATCGGCCGGGATGGGTCTAAACTCGAATGAGCAGTTCTTC
NA	few	TRBJ1-1	TRBV9	CASSAGTRNTEAFF	TGTGCCAGCAGCGCTGGGACAAGAAACACTGAAGCTTTCTTT
NA	NA	TRBJ2-3	TRBV5-1	CASSPGGEGTGDTQYF	TGCGCCAGCAGTCCCGGAGGAGAAGGTACGGGAGATACGCAGTATTTT
TRBD1	NA	TRBJ1-6	TRBV6-5	CASSYRDSRNSPLHF	TGTGCCAGCAGTTACCGGGACAGTCGTAATTCACCCCTCCACTTT
NA	few	TRBJ2-7	TRBV27	CASSLLLSDEQYF	TGTGCCAGCAGTTTACTTTTATCGGACGAGCAGTACTTC
TRBD2	few	TRBJ2-5	TRBV7-9	CASRKLAGFQETQYF	TGTGCCAGCAGAAAACTAGCGGGGTTCCAAGAGACCCAGTACTTC
NA	many	TRBJ2-7	TRBV11-2	CASSFPGWSYEQYF	TGTGCCAGCAGCTTCCCGGGGTGGTCCTACGAGCAGTACTTC
NA	many	TRBJ2-4	TRBV20-1	CSAASRAKNIQYF	TGCAGTGCAGCGAGTCGAGCCAAAAACATTCAGTACTTC
TRBD1	NA	TRBJ2-6	TRBV5-4	CASSKGQFSGANVLTF	TGTGCCAGCAGTAAGGGACAGTTCTCTGGGGCCAACGTCCTGACTTTC
NA	many	TRBJ2-3	TRBV7-2	CASSKDTYTDTQYF	TGTGCCAGCAGCAAGGACACCTACACAGATACGCAGTATTTT
TRBD2	few	TRBJ2-7	TRBV3-1	CASSHVRTSGYYEQYF	TGTGCCAGCAGCCACGTACGGACTAGCGGGTACTACGAGCAGTACTTC
TRBD2	few	TRBJ2-5	TRBV29-1	CSAPGTSSQETQYF	TGCAGCGCCCCCGGGACTAGCAGTCAAGAGACCCAGTACTTC
TRBD2	many	TRBJ2-1	TRBV7-8	CASSDLAGIRNEQFF	TGTGCCAGCAGCGATCTAGCGGGGATAAGGAATGAGCAGTTCTTC
NA	many	TRBJ2-5	TRBV6-2/TRBV6-3	CASSSHQQETQYF	TGTGCCAGCAGCTCCCACCAACAAGAGACCCAGTACTTC
NA	many	TRBJ2-5	TRBV7-9	CASSSGPGNQETQYF	TGTGCCAGCAGCTCCGGGCCTGGTAACCAAGAGACCCAGTACTTC
TRBD2	NA	TRBJ2-7	TRBV4-2	CASSQDPAGVTSYEQYF	TGTGCCAGCAGCCAAGACCCAGCGGGGGTCACCTCCTACGAGCAGTACTTC
NA	NA	TRBJ2-2	TRBV29-1	CSAVNTGELFF	TGCAGCGCCGTGAACACCGGGGAGCTGTTTTTT
NA	NA	TRBJ2-3	TRBV20-1	CSASPVGGGTDTQYF	TGCAGTGCTAGCCCCGTTGGGGGAGGCACAGATACGCAGTATTTT
NA	NA	TRBJ2-2	TRBV4-1	CASSHGVGELFF	TGCGCCAGCAGCCATGGGGTCGGGGAGCTGTTTTTT
TRBD2	NA	TRBJ2-1	TRBV27	CASSPSPGLADSSYNEQFF	TGTGCCAGCAGTCCCTCACCGGGACTAGCGGATAGCTCCTACAATGAGCAGTTCTTC
NA	few	TRBJ2-3	TRBV5-4	CATWDSSTDTQYF	TGTGCCACATGGGACTCCTCCACAGATACGCAGTATTTT
NA	NA	TRBJ1-4	TRBV27	CASSLSPAGEKLFF	TGTGCCAGCAGTTTATCCCCGGCAGGGGAAAAACTGTTTTTT
TRBD2	NA	TRBJ2-3	TRBV20-1	CSARPGLAGGNTQYF	TGCAGTGCTAGACCAGGACTAGCGGGGGGAAATACGCAGTATTTT
NA	NA	TRBJ1-3	TRBV27	CASRPGGGSGNTIYF	TGTGCCAGCAGACCGGGGGGTGGCTCTGGAAACACCATATATTTT
TRBD2	NA	TRBJ2-3	TRBV9	CASSEGTSGQTDTQYF	TGTGCCAGCAGCGAAGGGACTAGCGGGCAGACAGATACGCAGTATTTT
NA	few	TRBJ2-7	TRBV20-1	CSARYGQKSYEQYF	TGCAGTGCTAGATACGGACAGAAGTCCTACGAGCAGTACTTC
TRBD1	few	TRBJ1-5	TRBV20-1	CSANPQGADQPQHF	TGCAGTGCTAACCCTCAGGGGGCAGATCAGCCCCAGCATTTT
TRBD1	many	TRBJ2-2	TRBV7-2	CASSLGTGFGGELFF	TGTGCCAGCAGCTTAGGGACAGGATTTGGCGGGGAGCTGTTTTTT
TRBD1	NA	TRBJ2-2	TRBV12-3/TRBV12-4	CASSQRTGGFGTGELFF	TGTGCCAGCAGTCAACGTACAGGGGGCTTCGGCACCGGGGAGCTGTTTTTT
TRBD2	NA	TRBJ2-1	TRBV7-2	CASSPRTSGVSGEQFF	TGTGCCAGCAGCCCCAGGACTAGCGGGGTGTCGGGTGAGCAGTTCTTC
TRBD1	many	TRBJ2-5	TRBV20-1	CSASGVVVRGRETQYF	TGCAGTGCTAGCGGGGTCGTGGTAAGGGGGCGAGAGACCCAGTACTTC
NA	NA	TRBJ2-7	TRBV20-1	CSARDYGALSYEQYF	TGCAGTGCTAGAGACTACGGGGCATTGTCCTACGAGCAGTACTTC
NA	NA	TRBJ2-3	TRBV15	CATSPLKRYRTDTQYF	TGTGCCACCAGCCCCCTCAAGAGGTACCGCACAGATACGCAGTATTTT
NA	few	TRBJ1-1	TRBV5-1	CASSLDGLRAAFF	TGCGCCAGCAGCTTGGACGGTCTCAGGGCAGCTTTCTTT
NA	many	TRBJ2-5	TRBV2	CAESRDGEETQYF	TGTGCCGAAAGCCGGGACGGCGAAGAGACCCAGTACTTC